Following are 15 T cell receptor beta chains from one sample sequenced in a study of blood T cell repertoires in COVID-19. The table came from immunoSEQ multiplex PCR; TCRdb's copy has only in-frame clones and leaves some out. The sample contains some 290,000 clones, roughly 89% of which appear only once. Material: peripheral blood. These receptors were collected from a woman aged 40-49 years with COVID-19, enrolled during active disease.

The chain couples TRBV11-1 to TRBJ2-5; 8 bases line up with TRBD1. V shed 5 bases and J 2 bases; nucleotides not matched to a gene: 10. The CDR3 contains 16 residues. Germline V gene sequence: CDR1 SGHAT, CDR2 FQDESV (reference sequence). The CDR3 bases are TGTGCCAGCAGCAAAATCTACAGGGGGAGTCAAGAGACCCAGTACTTC. It yields the protein CASSKIYRGSQETQYF.

This chain uses TRBV27 with TRBJ2-7; TRBD1 is a possible D gene (6 bases). Per germline, CDR1 MNHEY and CDR2 SMNVEV (reference sequence). This CDR3 is built from 13 residues. The ends were cut back, 3 bases at V and 6 bases at J, with 12 bases in the middle. DNA of the CDR3: TGTGCCAGCAGTTTTATACAGGGTGGCGAGCAGTACTTC. As protein: CASSFIQGGEQYF.

The chain carries TRBV15 and TRBJ1-3, with a possible D match to TRBD1 (6 bases). Germline V gene lookup returns CDR1 LNHNV and CDR2 YYDKDF (reference sequence). The CDR3 runs 19 residues. V lost 4 bases to trimming and J lost 3 bases, with 25 bases between them. The CDR3 region is CATSTSGHLPKPIGNTIYF. DNA for the CDR3: TGTGCCACCAGCACCTCGGGACACCTTCCGAAACCCATTGGAAACACCATATATTTT.

The V gene is TRBV27, the J gene TRBJ2-1; the D gene is possibly TRBD2 (5 bases). Per the germline V gene, CDR1 is MNHEY and CDR2 is SMNVEV (reference sequence). V lost 5 bases to trimming and J lost 2 bases, with 13 bases between them. This CDR3 spans 15 amino acids. CDR3 DNA: TGTGCCAGCAGTCCAGACTACGGACCCTACAATGAGCAGTTCTTC. It specifies CASSPDYGPYNEQFF.

The chain recombines TRBV28 with TRBJ1-1; the D gene is possibly TRBD1 (6 bases). The length of the CDR3 is 14 residues. The V end was cut by 5 bases, the J end by 0 bases, with 10 bases between. CDR1 MDHEN and CDR2 SYDVKM come from the germline V gene. The CDR3 DNA follows: TGTGCCAGCAGTCGACAGGCTCTGAACACTGAAGCTTTCTTT. This translates into CASSRQALNTEAFF.

The chain employs TRBV29-1 and TRBJ2-2, with 8 bases that match TRBD2. The germline V gene has CDR1 SQVTM and CDR2 ANQGSEA. There are 14 residues in the CDR3. Trimming at V came to 3 bases and at J to 6 bases, leaving 6 bases not matched to a gene. The CDR3, as DNA: TGCAGCGTTGAGCGGGAGGCGAAATCCGGGGAGCTGTTTTTT. Translating gives CSVEREAKSGELFF.

The J gene is TRBJ1-1, the V gene TRBV9; unclear D gene. Germline V gene lookup returns CDR1 SGDLS and CDR2 YYNGEE. V lost 0 bases and J 4 bases, leaving 7 bases between the germline ends. There are 13 residues in the CDR3. Here the CDR3 DNA reads TGTGCCAGCAGCGTAGCTTCGGGCACTGAAGCTTTCTTT. This encodes CASSVASGTEAFF.

This clone was found once. The genes are TRBV7-6 and TRBJ1-4, with a possible D match to TRBD1 (5 bases). The CDR3 runs 15 residues. Germline V lookup: CDR1 SGHVS, CDR2 FNYEAQ. Trimming stripped 5 bases from V and 6 bases from J, with 16 bases between. The CDR3 DNA sequence: TGTGCCAGCAGCCCGTCGAGGGGAGGAGATGAAAAACTGTTTTTT. As protein: CASSPSRGGDEKLFF.

The V and J genes are TRBV12-3 or TRBV12-4 and TRBJ1-1; D might be TRBD1 (6 bases). The CDR3 contains 13 residues. The V and J ends lost 6 bases and 4 bases respectively, with 12 bases between them. The CDR3 loop is CASRPLGGTEAFF. DNA for the CDR3: TGTGCCAGCAGACCATTAGGGGGCACTGAAGCTTTCTTT.

The J gene is TRBJ1-2, the V gene TRBV29-1, with D maybe TRBD1 (5 bases). Trimming removed 4 bases from V and 3 bases from J, with 6 bases in between. CDR1 and CDR2 from the germline V gene are SQVTM and ANQGSEA. CDR3 length equals 11 residues. CDR3 in amino acids: CSVGGDYGYTF. CDR3 DNA: TGCAGCGTTGGGGGGGACTATGGCTACACCTTC.

This rearrangement joins TRBV7-6 to TRBJ2-1; perhaps TRBD1 as D (6 bases). CDR3 length: 18 amino acids. CDR1 is SGHVS and CDR2 is FNYEAQ in the germline V gene. Trimming removed 3 bases at V and 6 bases at J, with 24 bases between. CDR3 nucleotides: TGTGCCAGCAGCTTTAGGGGGAACGGAGGCCCGGTCGGCAATGAGCAGTTCTTC. This gives the protein CASSFRGNGGPVGNEQFF.

This clone has only one observation. This rearrangement joins TRBV6-1 to TRBJ1-1; D ambiguous. Trimming pared 5 bases from V and 4 bases from J, leaving 11 bases between. Germline CDR1 MNHNS, CDR2 SASEGT. The CDR3 runs 13 residues. CDR3 amino acids: CASSPNTGTEAFF. For the CDR3, the DNA is TGTGCCAGCAGTCCAAATACGGGCACTGAAGCTTTCTTT.

The rearrangement links TRBV9 to TRBJ2-1, with 10 bases identical to TRBD2. The CDR3 has 15 amino acids. Germline-derived CDR1 and CDR2 are SGDLS and YYNGEE. V lost 4 bases and J lost 6; bases outside the gene matches: 7. CDR3 amino acids: CASSLTSGNPNEQFF. The DNA for the CDR3 is TGTGCCAGCAGCCTTACTAGCGGGAATCCCAATGAGCAGTTCTTC.

The chain couples TRBV7-2 to TRBJ1-2; the D is unclear. V was clipped by 5 bases and J by 8 bases, with 15 bases between them. The V gene's germline CDR1 is SGHTA and CDR2 FQGNSA. This CDR3 is built from 13 residues. The CDR3 sequence: CASSPWAPPGYTF. The CDR3 nucleotides read TGTGCCAGCAGCCCCTGGGCCCCGCCAGGCTACACCTTC.

The J gene is TRBJ2-1, the V gene TRBV3-1 (or the pseudogene TRBV3-2), with TRBD2 matching over 7 bases. Losses at the gene ends were 4 bases for V and 6 bases for J; bases not matched to a gene: 9. CDR1 is LGHDT, CDR2 YNNKEL, per germline (reference sequence). This CDR3 spans 15 amino acids. CDR3 DNA sequence: TGTGCCAGCAGCCGACGGGGGGAAGAACGCAATGAGCAGTTCTTC. Translation gives CASSRRGEERNEQFF.